This T cell receptor (beta chain) was recorded in a study of T cell responses to AZD1222 COVID-19 vaccine. Sequenced by immunoSEQ multiplex PCR; TCRdb stores in-frame clones only, minus some. The table records about 130,000 clones, roughly 90% of them present only once. This CDR3 region has 14 residues. V was trimmed by 5 bases and J by 8 bases, leaving 16 bases between them. Germline V gene lookup returns CDR1 MRHNA and CDR2 SNTAGT. The chain is built from TRBV6-4 and TRBJ2-1; D unresolved. The specimen was peripheral blood, collected on day 0 of AZD1222 vaccination. The clonotype comes from an adult in good health. The CDR3 DNA sequence: TGTGCCAGCAGTAAGGACCTCCTTCGCGATGAGCAGTTCTTC. Encoded protein: CASSKDLLRDEQFF.